This paragraph covers one TCR beta chain sequence. Its antigen is undetermined. These data belong to a study of shared clonotypes between healthy human individuals. General study findings and limits: The rarefaction results pointed to incomplete sorted-subset sequencing despite large depth. Naive subsets generally had larger estimated richness than memory subsets. When compared with the clonotypes that were shared by all four sorted-subset donors, the non-shared clonotypes turned out to have lower generation probabilities.

Profiled with immunoSEQ multiplex PCR; TCRdb holds only in-frame clones, not every one. Of about 670,000 clones in the sample, approximately 75% are singletons; the top ten hold around 2%. Healthy and HIV-negative, the adult donors had no recent acute infections or vaccinations. Trimming pared 7 bases from V and 4 bases from J, leaving 17 bases between. The V gene's germline CDR1 is MNHNS and CDR2 SASEGT. This CDR3 is 14 amino acids long. The chain has TRBV6-1 and TRBJ2-7; D might be TRBD1 or TRBD2, each matching 5 bases. Sample: memory CD4+ T cells sorted from blood. Noted subset: CD45RA-negative fraction. The sequence derives from a woman in her 30s in good health. DNA for the CDR3: TGTGCCAGCAAGGGTTACGGGGCTGGGTACGAGCAGTACTTC. It translates to CASKGYGAGYEQYF.